This T cell receptor beta chain was found in a study of beta chain features in type 1 diabetes. Study results and limitations: These data did not resolve whether HLA type affects TCRB rearrangement. A closer apparent resemblance between naive, central memory and Treg TCRB repertoires was seen in patients than in healthy donors.

Of the isolated RNA, all was reverse transcribed, and so the sequenced material was expressed TCRB transcripts. Profiled with immunoSEQ multiplex PCR; TCRdb holds only in-frame clones, not every one. The sample shows 300,000 or so clones, 7% to 9% of them seen only once. Points on this clone: Antigen: not known. The identical CDR3 is also encoded by other nucleotide sequences in the sample.

Donors contributed one heparinised blood draw apiece, averaging about 110 mL. CD4+ naive, central memory, regulatory and stem cell-like memory cells were sorted via CD45RO/CCR7/CD25/CD127/CD95/CD27. In germline, CDR1 is MDHEN, CDR2 SYDVKM. Trimming took off 4 bases at V and 4 bases at J, with 4 bases between the two ends. This CDR3 comprises 11 residues. The TCR sequence derives from a woman in her late teens or twenties in good health. Specimen: central memory CD4+ T cells from blood. The gene calls are TRBV28 and TRBJ2-5, with no clear D. The CDR3 protein is CASSSRETQYF. CDR3 bases: TGTGCCAGCAGTTCGCGAGAGACCCAGTACTTC.